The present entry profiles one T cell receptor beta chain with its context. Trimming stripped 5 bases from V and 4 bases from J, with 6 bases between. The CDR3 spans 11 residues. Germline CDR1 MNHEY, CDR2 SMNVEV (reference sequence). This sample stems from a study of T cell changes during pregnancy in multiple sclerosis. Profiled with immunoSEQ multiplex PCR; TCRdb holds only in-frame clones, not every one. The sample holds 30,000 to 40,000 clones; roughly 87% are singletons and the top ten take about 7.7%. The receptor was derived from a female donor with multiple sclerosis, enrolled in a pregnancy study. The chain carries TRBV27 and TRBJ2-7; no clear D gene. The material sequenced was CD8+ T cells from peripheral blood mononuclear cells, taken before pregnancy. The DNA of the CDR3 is TGTGCCAGCAGTATCGGTTACGAGCAGTACTTC. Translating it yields CASSIGYEQYF.